The clone carrying this TCR beta chain was recorded a few times. Its target is unknown. TCRdb's copy holds only in-frame clones and misses some; the assay was immunoSEQ multiplex PCR. The sample records 25,000 to 30,000 clones, about 85% being singletons. The time point was: blood 2 weeks post-SBRT. The sample's treatment: 15 Gy SBRT to primary tumor, nephrectomy 4 weeks later. The patient's renal cell carcinoma had clear cell pathology. The CDR3 is 15 amino acids. CDR1 SGHAT and CDR2 FQNNGV come from the germline V gene. V lost 5 bases to trimming and J lost 6 bases; unmatched junction nucleotides: 6. These data are taken from a study of radiation and T cells in renal cell carcinoma. General observations from the study: Top tumor clonotypes rose in blood 2 weeks post-radiation, then contracted. Baseline intratumoral clonotype presence is unknown without pretreatment biopsies.

The source is a man in his sixties with renal cell carcinoma. The sample consisted of blood, taken from a patient whose treatment included radiotherapy and nephrectomy. The chain uses TRBV11-2 and TRBJ2-1; TRBD2 matches at 11 bases. In DNA form, the CDR3 reads TGTGCCAGCAGCGACACTAGCGGGAGCCCCAATGAGCAGTTCTTC. It codes for CASSDTSGSPNEQFF.